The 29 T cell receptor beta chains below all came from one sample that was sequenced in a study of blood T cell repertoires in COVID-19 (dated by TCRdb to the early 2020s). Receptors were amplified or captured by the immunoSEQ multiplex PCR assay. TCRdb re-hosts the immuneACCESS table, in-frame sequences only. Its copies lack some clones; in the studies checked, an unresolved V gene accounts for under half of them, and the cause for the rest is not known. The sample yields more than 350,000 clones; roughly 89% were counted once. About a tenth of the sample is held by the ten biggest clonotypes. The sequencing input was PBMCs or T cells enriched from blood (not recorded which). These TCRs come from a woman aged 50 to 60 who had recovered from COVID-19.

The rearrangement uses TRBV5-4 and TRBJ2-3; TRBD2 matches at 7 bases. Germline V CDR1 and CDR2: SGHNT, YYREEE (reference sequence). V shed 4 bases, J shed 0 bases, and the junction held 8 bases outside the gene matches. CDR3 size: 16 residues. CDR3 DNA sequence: TGTGCCAGCAGCCCAGACGGACTAGTGAGCACAGATACGCAGTATTTT. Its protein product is CASSPDGLVSTDTQYF.

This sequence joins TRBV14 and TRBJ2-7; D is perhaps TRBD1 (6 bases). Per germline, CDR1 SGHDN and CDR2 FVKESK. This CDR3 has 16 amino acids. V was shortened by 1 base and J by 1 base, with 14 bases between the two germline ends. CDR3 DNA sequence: TGTGCCAGCAGCCAAGTAAGGGCCCAGGGGTCCTACGAGCAGTACTTC. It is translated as CASSQVRAQGSYEQYF.

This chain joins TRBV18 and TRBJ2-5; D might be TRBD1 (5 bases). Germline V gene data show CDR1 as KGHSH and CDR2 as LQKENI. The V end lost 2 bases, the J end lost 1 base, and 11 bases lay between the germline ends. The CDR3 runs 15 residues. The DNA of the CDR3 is TGTGCCAGCTCACCAGTCAGACAGAGCCAAGAGACCCAGTACTTC. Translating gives CASSPVRQSQETQYF.

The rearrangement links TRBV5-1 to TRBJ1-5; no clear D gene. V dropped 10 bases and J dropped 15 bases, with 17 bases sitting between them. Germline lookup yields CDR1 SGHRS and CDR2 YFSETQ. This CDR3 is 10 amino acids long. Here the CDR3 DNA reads TGCGCCTATAAAGACGGCGGATGGCATTTT. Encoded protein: CAYKDGGWHF.

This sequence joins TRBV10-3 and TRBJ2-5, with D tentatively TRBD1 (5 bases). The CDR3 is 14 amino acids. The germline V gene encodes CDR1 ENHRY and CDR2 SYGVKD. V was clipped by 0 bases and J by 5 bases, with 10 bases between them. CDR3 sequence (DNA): TGTGCCATCAGTGAGTCGACTCAGGGTGAGACCCAGTACTTC. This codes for CAISESTQGETQYF.

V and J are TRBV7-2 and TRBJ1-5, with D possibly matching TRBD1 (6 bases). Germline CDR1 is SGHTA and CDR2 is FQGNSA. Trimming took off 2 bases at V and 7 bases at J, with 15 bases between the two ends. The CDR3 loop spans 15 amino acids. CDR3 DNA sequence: TGTGCCAGCAGCTTAAGGTTGTCAGGGGACCAGCCCCAGCATTTT. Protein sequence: CASSLRLSGDQPQHF.

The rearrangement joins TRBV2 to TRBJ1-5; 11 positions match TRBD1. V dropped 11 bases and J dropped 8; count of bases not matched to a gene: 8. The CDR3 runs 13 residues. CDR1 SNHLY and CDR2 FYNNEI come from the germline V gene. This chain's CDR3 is CAGAGQGGKPQHF. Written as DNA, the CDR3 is TGTGCCGGGGCGGGACAGGGGGGAAAGCCCCAGCATTTT.

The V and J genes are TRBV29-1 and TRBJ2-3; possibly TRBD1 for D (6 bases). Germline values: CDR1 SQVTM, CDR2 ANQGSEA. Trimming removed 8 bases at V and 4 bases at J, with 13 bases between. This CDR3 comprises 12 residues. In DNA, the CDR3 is TGCAGCTTAAGAACAGGGCCAGATACGCAGTATTTT. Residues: CSLRTGPDTQYF.

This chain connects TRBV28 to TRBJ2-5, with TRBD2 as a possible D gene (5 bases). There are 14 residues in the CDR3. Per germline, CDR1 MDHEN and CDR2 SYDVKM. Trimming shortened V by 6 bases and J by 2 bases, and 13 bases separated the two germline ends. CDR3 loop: CASSQEAAQETQYF. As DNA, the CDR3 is TGTGCCAGCAGCCAGGAGGCAGCGCAAGAGACCCAGTACTTC.

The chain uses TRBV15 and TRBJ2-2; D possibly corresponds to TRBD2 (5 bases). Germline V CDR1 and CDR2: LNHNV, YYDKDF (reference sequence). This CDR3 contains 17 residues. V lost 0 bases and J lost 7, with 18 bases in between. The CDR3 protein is CATSRDFWSGLGGELFF. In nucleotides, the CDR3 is TGTGCCACCAGCAGAGATTTCTGGTCGGGGTTGGGCGGGGAGCTGTTTTTT.

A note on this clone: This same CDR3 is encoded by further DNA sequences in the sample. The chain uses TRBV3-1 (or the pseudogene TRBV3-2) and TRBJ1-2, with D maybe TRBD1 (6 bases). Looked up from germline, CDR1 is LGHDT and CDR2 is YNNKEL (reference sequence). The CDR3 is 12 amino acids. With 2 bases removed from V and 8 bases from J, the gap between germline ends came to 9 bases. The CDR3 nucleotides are TGTGCCAGCAGCCAATCCAGGGGCGGCTACACCTTC. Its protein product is CASSQSRGGYTF.

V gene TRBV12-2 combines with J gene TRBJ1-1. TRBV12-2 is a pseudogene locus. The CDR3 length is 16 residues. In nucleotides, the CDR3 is TGTGCAAGTCGCTTAGCGGTAGAGGATCGGTGCGCTGAAGCTTTCTTT. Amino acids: CASRLAVEDRCAEAFF.

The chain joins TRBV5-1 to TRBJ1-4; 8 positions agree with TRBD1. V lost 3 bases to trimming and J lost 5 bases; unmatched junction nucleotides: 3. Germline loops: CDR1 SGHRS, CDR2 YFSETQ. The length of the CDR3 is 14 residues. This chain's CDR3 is CASSSRTGNEKLFF. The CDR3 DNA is TGCGCCAGCAGCTCCAGGACAGGGAATGAAAAACTGTTTTTT.

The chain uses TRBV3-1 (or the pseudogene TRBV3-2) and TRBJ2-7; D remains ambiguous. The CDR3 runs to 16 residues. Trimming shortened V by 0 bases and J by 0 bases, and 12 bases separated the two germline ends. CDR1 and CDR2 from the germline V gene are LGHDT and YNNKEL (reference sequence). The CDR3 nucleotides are TGTGCCAGCAGCCAAGATCACGGCGGTTTCTCCTACGAGCAGTACTTC. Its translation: CASSQDHGGFSYEQYF.

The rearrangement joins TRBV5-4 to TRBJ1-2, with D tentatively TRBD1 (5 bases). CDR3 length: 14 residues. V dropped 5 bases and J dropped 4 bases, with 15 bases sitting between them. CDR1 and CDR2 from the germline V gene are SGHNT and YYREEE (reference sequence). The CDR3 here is CASRSTDRIYGYTF. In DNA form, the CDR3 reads TGTGCCAGCAGATCGACAGATCGGATCTATGGCTACACCTTC.

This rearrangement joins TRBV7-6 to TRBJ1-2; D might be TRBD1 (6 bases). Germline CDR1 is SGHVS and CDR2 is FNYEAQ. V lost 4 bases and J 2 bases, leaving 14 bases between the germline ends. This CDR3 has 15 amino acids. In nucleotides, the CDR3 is TGTGCCAGCAGCTCGTTAGGGGGTGACAACTATGGCTACACCTTC. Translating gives CASSSLGGDNYGYTF.

In DNA, the CDR3 is TGTGCCAGCAGCCTGTGGACAGGGGCAAACTATGGCTACACCTTC. Its protein is CASSLWTGANYGYTF. V usage is TRBV3-1 (or the pseudogene TRBV3-2) and J usage is TRBJ1-2; 9 bases match TRBD1. The CDR3 contains 15 residues. V dropped 4 bases and J dropped 2; count of bases not matched to a gene: 5. The germline gives CDR1 LGHDT, CDR2 YNNKEL (reference sequence).

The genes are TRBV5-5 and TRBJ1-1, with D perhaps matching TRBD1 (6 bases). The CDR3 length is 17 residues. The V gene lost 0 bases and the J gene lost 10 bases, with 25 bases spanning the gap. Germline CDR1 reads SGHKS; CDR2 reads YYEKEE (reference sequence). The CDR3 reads CASSLEGVLNTPKGAFF. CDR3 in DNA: TGTGCCAGCAGCTTGGAGGGGGTATTGAATACGCCGAAGGGAGCTTTCTTT.

CDR3 region: CASSGAGDYNEQFF. CDR3 bases: TGTGCCAGCAGTGGAGCGGGAGATTACAATGAGCAGTTCTTC. The chain has TRBV14 and TRBJ2-1; TRBD2 aligns across 8 bases. Germline trimming cut 6 bases from V and 4 bases from J; bases unmatched to any gene: 5. From germline, CDR1 is SGHDN and CDR2 FVKESK. The CDR3 covers 14 residues.

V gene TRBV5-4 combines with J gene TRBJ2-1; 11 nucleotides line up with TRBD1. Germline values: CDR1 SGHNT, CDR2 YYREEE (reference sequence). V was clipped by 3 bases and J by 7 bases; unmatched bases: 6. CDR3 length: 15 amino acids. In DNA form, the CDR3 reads TGTGCCAGCAGCTCCGGGACAGGGGGGGATAATGAGCAGTTCTTC. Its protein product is CASSSGTGGDNEQFF.

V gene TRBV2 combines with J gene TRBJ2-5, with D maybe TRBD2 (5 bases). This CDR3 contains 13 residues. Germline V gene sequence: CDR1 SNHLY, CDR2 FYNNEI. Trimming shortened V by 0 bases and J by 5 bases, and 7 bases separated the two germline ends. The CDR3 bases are TGTGCCAGCAGTGAAGCGGGCGGGGAGACCCAGTACTTC. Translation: CASSEAGGETQYF.

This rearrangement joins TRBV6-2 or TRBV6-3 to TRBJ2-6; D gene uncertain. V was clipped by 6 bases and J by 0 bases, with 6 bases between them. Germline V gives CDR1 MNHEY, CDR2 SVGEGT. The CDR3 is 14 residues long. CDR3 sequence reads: CASSLISGANVLTF. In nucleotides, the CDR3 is TGTGCCAGCAGCCTTATCTCTGGGGCCAACGTCCTGACTTTC.

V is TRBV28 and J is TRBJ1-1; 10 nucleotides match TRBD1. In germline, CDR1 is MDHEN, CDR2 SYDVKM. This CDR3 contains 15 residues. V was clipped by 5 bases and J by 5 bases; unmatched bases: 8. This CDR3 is CASSTQGQGRTEAFF. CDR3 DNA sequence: TGTGCCAGCAGTACTCAGGGACAGGGGAGAACTGAAGCTTTCTTT.

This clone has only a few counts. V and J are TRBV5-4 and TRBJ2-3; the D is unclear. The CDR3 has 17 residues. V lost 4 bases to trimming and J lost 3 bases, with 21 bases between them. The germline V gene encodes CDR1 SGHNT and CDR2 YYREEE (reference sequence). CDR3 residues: CASSQVVTSAKTDTQYF. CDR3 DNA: TGTGCCAGCAGCCAGGTAGTTACTTCCGCTAAAACAGATACGCAGTATTTT. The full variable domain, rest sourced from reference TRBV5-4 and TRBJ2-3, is ETGVTQSPTHLIKTRGQQVTLRCSSQSGHNTVSWYQQALGQGPQFIFQYYREEENGRGNFPPRFSGLQFPNYSSELNVNALELDDSALYLCASSQVVTSAKTDTQYFGPGTRLTVL.

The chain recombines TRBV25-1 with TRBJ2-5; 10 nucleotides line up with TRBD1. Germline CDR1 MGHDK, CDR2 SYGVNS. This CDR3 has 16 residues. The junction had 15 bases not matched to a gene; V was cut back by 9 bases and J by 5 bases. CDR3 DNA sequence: TGTGCCAGTCAACCCCTAGGCGACAGGGGGCTTGAGACCCAGTACTTC. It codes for CASQPLGDRGLETQYF.

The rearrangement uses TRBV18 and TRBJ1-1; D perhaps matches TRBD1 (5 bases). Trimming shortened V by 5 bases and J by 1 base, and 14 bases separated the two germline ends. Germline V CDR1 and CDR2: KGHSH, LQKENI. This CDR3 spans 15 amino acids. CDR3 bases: TGTGCCAGCTCAGTAAGACAGAACGAGAACACTGAAGCTTTCTTT. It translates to CASSVRQNENTEAFF. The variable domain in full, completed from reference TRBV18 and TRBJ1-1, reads NAGVMQNPRHLVRRRGQEARLRCSPMKGHSHVYWYRQLPEEGLKFMVYLQKENIIDESGMPKERFSAEFPKEGPSILRIQQVVRGDSAAYFCASSVRQNENTEAFFGQGTRLTVV.

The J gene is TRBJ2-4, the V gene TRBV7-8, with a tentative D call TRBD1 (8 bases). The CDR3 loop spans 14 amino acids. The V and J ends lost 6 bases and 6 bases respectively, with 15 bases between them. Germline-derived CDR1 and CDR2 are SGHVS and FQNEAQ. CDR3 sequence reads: CASSLHRGGNIQYF. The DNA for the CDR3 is TGTGCCAGCAGTCTTCACAGGGGGGGAAACATTCAGTACTTC.

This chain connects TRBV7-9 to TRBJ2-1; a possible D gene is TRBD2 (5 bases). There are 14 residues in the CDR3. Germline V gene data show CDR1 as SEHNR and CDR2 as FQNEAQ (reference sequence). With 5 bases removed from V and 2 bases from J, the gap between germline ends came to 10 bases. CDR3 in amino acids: CASSKTRTYNEQFF. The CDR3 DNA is TGTGCCAGCAGCAAAACTAGAACCTACAATGAGCAGTTCTTC.

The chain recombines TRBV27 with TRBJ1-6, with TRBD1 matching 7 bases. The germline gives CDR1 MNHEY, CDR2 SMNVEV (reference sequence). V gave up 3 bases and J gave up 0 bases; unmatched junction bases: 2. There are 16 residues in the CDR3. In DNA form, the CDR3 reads TGTGCCAGCAGTTTCTCAGGGGGCTCCTATAATTCACCCCTCCACTTT. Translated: CASSFSGGSYNSPLHF.